These 15 T cell receptor beta chains came from one sample sequenced in a study of blood T cells in healthy people across ages. A second about 7 to 12 cycle PCR used barcoded and J-beta primers. TCRdb reprocessed the 5' RACE reads with MiXCR, giving one entry per CDR3 protein. The sample consists of about 1.8 million distinct CDR3 sequences, roughly 49% of them appearing once. Sequencing was carried out using blood. The receptors were gathered from a woman between 40 and 55 years old in good health.

The chain uses TRBV7-2 and TRBJ1-2, with D possibly being TRBD1 (5 bases). Per germline, CDR1 SGHTA and CDR2 FQGNSA. This CDR3 is built from 16 residues. V lost 4 bases and J lost 1, with 16 bases in between. This CDR3 is CASSSVPRGDNYGYTF. CDR3 nucleotides: TGTGCCAGCAGCTCCGTTCCGAGGGGTGATAACTATGGCTACACCTTC.

V is TRBV11-2 and J is TRBJ1-4, with 7 positions matching TRBD1. CDR3 size: 14 residues. Germline V gives CDR1 SGHAT, CDR2 FQNNGV. The trim removed 10 bases at V and 6 bases at J, leaving 11 bases unmatched. For the CDR3, the DNA is TGTGCCACCAACCGGGACAGCGTGGATGAAAAACTGTTTTTT. As protein: CATNRDSVDEKLFF. Full variable domain (missing parts from reference TRBV11-2 and TRBJ1-4): EAGVAQSPRYKIIEKRQSVAFWCNPISGHATLYWYQQILGQGPKLLIQFQNNGVVDDSQLPKDRFSAERLKGVDSTLKIQPAKLEDSAVYLCATNRDSVDEKLFFGSGTQLSVL.

The chain employs TRBV4-1 and TRBJ1-6; TRBD1 is a possible D gene (6 bases). This CDR3 has 14 amino acids. The V gene lost 1 base and the J gene lost 9 bases, with 10 bases spanning the gap. CDR1 MGHRA and CDR2 YSYEKL come from the germline V gene. The CDR3 reads CASSQAGDGSPLHF. The CDR3 bases are TGCGCCAGCAGCCAAGCAGGGGACGGTTCACCCCTCCACTTT.

This clonotype was seen more than once but under ten times. This chain links TRBV27 with TRBJ2-7, with TRBD2 identical over 9 bases. Germline lookup yields CDR1 MNHEY and CDR2 SMNVEV (reference sequence). J gave up 0 bases and V 5 bases, and 5 bases lay outside the gene matches. The CDR3 loop spans 15 amino acids. The CDR3 sequence is CASSVTSGLSYEQYF. The CDR3 DNA sequence: TGTGCCAGCAGTGTCACTAGCGGGCTCTCCTACGAGCAGTACTTC.

The chain employs TRBV14 and TRBJ2-1; TRBD1 is a possible D gene (5 bases). Germline lookup yields CDR1 SGHDN and CDR2 FVKESK. Deletions cut 1 base from V and 7 bases from J, with 11 bases between. The CDR3 runs 14 residues. The CDR3 region is CASSQGNRFNEQFF. For the CDR3, the DNA is TGTGCCAGCAGCCAAGGGAACAGGTTTAATGAGCAGTTCTTC.

The chain links TRBV28 to TRBJ2-1; TRBD2 agrees at 9 bases. The V gene end was trimmed by 2 bases and the J gene end by 6 bases; junction bases not matched to a gene: 5. The CDR3 consists of 15 residues. CDR1 MDHEN and CDR2 SYDVKM come from the germline V gene. CDR3 region: CASSLMRGGVNEQFF. CDR3 bases: TGTGCCAGCAGTTTAATGCGGGGGGGGGTCAATGAGCAGTTCTTC.

The chain joins TRBV7-2 to TRBJ2-1; D is unresolved. This CDR3 has 14 residues. CDR1 is SGHTA, CDR2 FQGNSA, per germline. Trimming took 7 bases from V and 0 from J, leaving 10 bases between them. CDR3 nucleotides: TGTGCCAGCACTCAGCCCTACTCCTACAATGAGCAGTTCTTC. It specifies CASTQPYSYNEQFF.

This clonotype was counted a few times. The chain combines TRBV15 with TRBJ2-3; D not certain. CDR3 length: 14 amino acids. V lost 5 bases, J lost 1 base, and 10 bases lay in between. The V gene's germline CDR1 is LNHNV and CDR2 YYDKDF (reference sequence). The CDR3: CATSLTLGTDTQYF. CDR3 nucleotide sequence: TGTGCCACCAGCCTTACTCTTGGCACAGATACGCAGTATTTT.

This clonotype was counted between two and nine times. The chain employs TRBV6-2 or TRBV6-3 and TRBJ2-7; the D is unclear. Germline-derived CDR1 and CDR2 are MNHEY and SVGEGT. The germline V and J ends were trimmed by 8 bases and 0 bases, with 8 bases remaining between them. The length of the CDR3 is 12 residues. CDR3: CASGESSYEQYF. The CDR3 nucleotides are TGTGCCAGCGGCGAGAGCTCCTACGAGCAGTACTTC.

The V call is TRBV11-2, the J call TRBJ2-2; 9 bases match TRBD1. V trimming: 3 bases; J trimming: 4 bases; junction bases outside the gene matches: 6. Germline CDR1 is SGHAT and CDR2 is FQNNGV. This CDR3 is built from 16 residues. The CDR3 bases are TGTGCCAGCAGCTTCCAACGACAGGGGGGCACCGGGGAGCTGTTTTTT. Its protein is CASSFQRQGGTGELFF.

V is TRBV6-1 and J is TRBJ2-7; D is possibly TRBD1 (5 bases). CDR1 MNHNS and CDR2 SASEGT come from the germline V gene. The CDR3 totals 13 residues. Trimming removed 7 bases at V and 1 base at J, with 11 bases between. The CDR3 loop is CASTTTGSYEQYF. The CDR3 DNA sequence: TGTGCCAGCACGACAACAGGATCCTACGAGCAGTACTTC.

There are a few counts of this clonotype. Here the CDR3 reads CSTSGGASYNEQFF. As DNA, the CDR3 is TGCAGTACAAGCGGGGGGGCCTCCTACAATGAGCAGTTCTTC. The chain combines TRBV20-1 with TRBJ2-1; 10 positions match TRBD2. Germline V gives CDR1 DFQATT, CDR2 SNEGSKA (reference sequence). Trimming at V came to 8 bases and at J to 0 bases, leaving 4 bases not matched to a gene. The CDR3 contains 14 residues.

The chain uses TRBV9 and TRBJ2-3; D uncertain. Germline V gives CDR1 SGDLS, CDR2 YYNGEE. The V gene lost 3 bases and the J gene lost 6 bases, with 14 bases spanning the gap. The CDR3 totals 14 residues. In DNA, the CDR3 is TGTGCCAGCAGCGCCGGCCCTACCGTGGATACGCAGTATTTT. Its translation: CASSAGPTVDTQYF.

The J gene is TRBJ1-4, the V gene TRBV21-1; the table's TRBD1 call for D was not verified on the DNA. TRBV21-1 is designated a pseudogene. The CDR3 runs 15 residues. Here the CDR3 DNA reads TGCGCCAGCAGCATGAACAGGGGGCTAGATGAAAAACTGTTTTTT. Residues: CASSMNRGLDEKLFF.

This clonotype was detected a few times. The J gene is TRBJ2-5, the V gene TRBV28; 7 bases align to TRBD1. Germline trimming cut 4 bases from V and 3 bases from J; bases unmatched to any gene: 5. Germline V gene data show CDR1 as MDHEN and CDR2 as SYDVKM. The CDR3 is made up of 14 amino acids. In nucleotides, the CDR3 is TGTGCCAGCAGTTCCGGGACAGAGGAAGAGACCCAGTACTTC. Translation gives CASSSGTEEETQYF.